The 25 T cell receptor beta chains presented below share a single source sample, sequenced in a study of CD8+ T cells in alopecia areata. Following extraction, RNA underwent reverse transcription to cDNA, which served as the sequencing template. Here immunoSEQ multiplex PCR was the method, and the copy in TCRdb shows in-frame clones only, minus some. The sample consists of about 180,000 clones, approximately 53% of them appearing once. Specified treatment: oral pan-JAK inhibitor, 5-10 mg twice daily. The starting material was CD8+ T cells sorted from blood, obtained at week 24, from a patient treated with tofacitinib. The receptor set was obtained from a human donor with alopecia areata.

This chain joins TRBV4-1 and TRBJ2-3; 11 nucleotides match TRBD1. The V and J ends lost 0 bases and 3 bases, in that order; junction bases with no gene match: 8. This CDR3 has 18 amino acids. Germline assignment: CDR1 MGHRA and CDR2 YSYEKL. CDR3 coding DNA: TGCGCCAGCAGCCAAGAAAAAGGACAGGGGGCGAGAACAGATACGCAGTATTTT. Amino acid sequence: CASSQEKGQGARTDTQYF.

The chain joins TRBV29-1 to TRBJ2-1, with 8 bases aligning to TRBD1. Per the germline V gene, CDR1 is SQVTM and CDR2 is ANQGSEA. With 3 bases clipped from V and 1 base from J, the junction kept 5 bases outside the gene matches. The CDR3 is made up of 15 amino acids. The CDR3 DNA reads TGCAGCGTTGACTACCGGGACAGGTCCTACAATGAGCAGTTCTTC. Its protein product is CSVDYRDRSYNEQFF.

V is TRBV23-1 and J is TRBJ2-1, with TRBD1 matching over 7 bases. TRBV23-1 is marked as an open reading frame, function uncertain. J lost 15 bases, V lost 3 bases, and 8 bases had no gene match. The CDR3 has 12 amino acids. CDR3 sequence (DNA): TGCGCCAGCAGTCACGACAGGGTTTTTCCGTTCTTC. Its translation is CASSHDRVFPFF.

J is TRBJ2-3 and V is TRBV20-1; D is ambiguous. Trimming took off 4 bases at V and 6 bases at J, with 8 bases between the two ends. Germline values: CDR1 DFQATT, CDR2 SNEGSKA (reference sequence). The CDR3 consists of 11 residues. CDR3 nucleotide sequence: TGCAGTGCTAAACAAGCGGATACGCAGTATTTT. It yields the protein CSAKQADTQYF.

J is TRBJ1-2 and V is TRBV29-1; 7 bases line up with TRBD1. This CDR3 region has 13 residues. V lost 5 bases, J lost 6 bases, and 9 bases stayed unmatched. Germline CDR1 SQVTM, CDR2 ANQGSEA. The CDR3 reads CSVPRGTGDGYTF. The CDR3 nucleotides read TGCAGCGTTCCTAGAGGCACAGGGGATGGCTACACCTTC.

The chain combines TRBV30 with TRBJ1-4, with TRBD1 matching over 7 bases. Germline CDR1 GTSNPN, CDR2 SVGIG (reference sequence). The CDR3 covers 15 residues. Trimming took 2 bases from V and 6 from J; bases not matched to a gene: 9. The CDR3 DNA is TGTGCCTGGAGTTTTGGGACAGTCATCGATGAAAAACTGTTTTTT. As protein: CAWSFGTVIDEKLFF.

The rearrangement uses TRBV7-3 and TRBJ2-5, with D possibly TRBD1 on 6 matching bases. The CDR3 has 14 residues. Germline lookup yields CDR1 SGHTA and CDR2 FQGTGA. Trimming removed 4 bases from V and 4 bases from J, with 13 bases in between. This CDR3 is CASSSPGETETQYF. The CDR3 DNA reads TGTGCCAGCAGCTCGCCAGGGGAGACAGAGACCCAGTACTTC.

The rearrangement joins TRBV27 to TRBJ2-3; the D is unclear. Germline CDR1 reads MNHEY; CDR2 reads SMNVEV (reference sequence). V lost 6 bases and J 3 bases, leaving 7 bases between the germline ends. The CDR3 extends over 12 amino acids. Written as DNA, the CDR3 is TGTGCCAGCAGGGGTGATACAGATACGCAGTATTTT. This translates into CASRGDTDTQYF.

In its sample, this clone was seen a few times. The V call is TRBV30, the J call TRBJ2-7; perhaps TRBD1 as D (5 bases). Deletions cut 1 base from V and 4 bases from J, with 14 bases between. Looked up from germline, CDR1 is GTSNPN and CDR2 is SVGIG (reference sequence). The length of the CDR3 is 14 residues. Here the CDR3 reads CAWSAGSGRYEQYF. For the CDR3, the DNA is TGTGCCTGGAGTGCCGGATCAGGGCGATACGAGCAGTACTTC.

As regards this clone: The sample has other DNA sequences that encode this CDR3 too. The J gene is TRBJ1-5, the V gene TRBV13; D is unclear. Trimming left V 0 bases short and J 0 bases short, with 0 bases between. This CDR3 comprises 13 residues. The V gene's germline CDR1 is PRHDT and CDR2 FYEKMQ (reference sequence). The DNA of the CDR3 is TGTGCCAGCAGCTTAGGTAGCAATCAGCCCCAGCATTTT. It specifies CASSLGSNQPQHF.

V usage is TRBV27 and J usage is TRBJ1-5; D is unresolved. V lost 6 bases to trimming and J lost 1 base, with 10 bases between them. The CDR3 runs to 14 residues. The germline V gene encodes CDR1 MNHEY and CDR2 SMNVEV (reference sequence). This CDR3 reads CASRPHPSNQPQHF. Here the CDR3 DNA reads TGTGCCAGCAGGCCACATCCCAGCAATCAGCCCCAGCATTTT.

The chain is built from TRBV6-5 and TRBJ1-1; 9 nucleotides line up with TRBD1. The CDR3 runs to 14 residues. CDR1 is MNHEY, CDR2 SVGAGI, per germline. V lost 5 bases to trimming and J lost 4 bases; unmatched junction nucleotides: 5. Here the CDR3 reads CASSPGQGTTEAFF. In nucleotides, the CDR3 is TGTGCCAGCAGTCCGGGACAGGGAACCACTGAAGCTTTCTTT.

This clone was counted only a few times. The chain employs TRBV6-5 and TRBJ2-3; the D is unclear. Germline V CDR1 and CDR2: MNHEY, SVGAGI. Trimming cost V 5 bases and J 0 bases, with 6 bases left between them. This CDR3 has 13 amino acids. The CDR3 reads CASSQTSTDTQYF. DNA for the CDR3: TGTGCCAGCAGTCAGACAAGCACAGATACGCAGTATTTT.

CDR3 nucleotide sequence: TGTGCCTGGAGTCCTACAGGGGAAGCTGAAGCTTTCTTT. It is translated as CAWSPTGEAEAFF. This chain uses TRBV30 with TRBJ1-1; 7 bases are a match to TRBD1. The CDR3 contains 13 residues. The V and J ends lost 2 bases and 6 bases, in that order; junction bases with no gene match: 6. CDR1 is GTSNPN and CDR2 is SVGIG in the germline V gene (reference sequence).

The chain couples TRBV9 to TRBJ2-3, with D perhaps matching TRBD1 (7 bases). The length of the CDR3 is 15 residues. The germline V gene has CDR1 SGDLS and CDR2 YYNGEE. The V gene lost 3 bases and the J gene lost 4 bases, with 15 bases spanning the gap. The CDR3 bases are TGTGCCAGCAGCGCCTACGACAGGGAGGCAGATACGCAGTATTTT. The encoded protein is CASSAYDREADTQYF.

This clone showed up just a few times. The V gene is TRBV7-8, the J gene TRBJ2-3, with D possibly being TRBD1 or TRBD2 (5 bases each). CDR3 length: 13 residues. Trimming cost V 1 base and J 6 bases, with 8 bases left between them. CDR1 and CDR2 from the germline V gene are SGHVS and FQNEAQ. CDR3 loop: CASSLVRDDTQYF. CDR3 coding DNA: TGTGCCAGCAGCTTAGTACGGGACGATACGCAGTATTTT.

J is TRBJ1-2 and V is TRBV19; D perhaps matches TRBD1 (5 bases). Trimming cost V 5 bases and J 4 bases, with 11 bases left between them. The CDR3 spans 13 residues. CDR1 is LNHDA, CDR2 SQIVND, per germline (reference sequence). CDR3 sequence: CASSSGDRYGYTF. In DNA, the CDR3 is TGTGCCAGTAGTTCGGGGGACCGCTATGGCTACACCTTC. Filled out from reference TRBV19 and TRBJ1-2, the complete variable domain reads DGGITQSPKYLFRKEGQNVTLSCEQNLNHDAMYWYRQDPGQGLRLIYYSQIVNDFQKGDIAEGYSVSREKKESFPLTVTSAQKNPTAFYLCASSSGDRYGYTFGSGTRLTVV.

The V call is TRBV7-2, the J call TRBJ1-3; D is perhaps TRBD1 (6 bases). Germline-derived CDR1 and CDR2 are SGHTA and FQGNSA. The CDR3 sequence is 15 residues long. With 1 base removed from V and 1 base from J, the gap between germline ends came to 8 bases. Here the CDR3 DNA reads TGTGCCAGCAGCTTAGAGCAGGGGTCTGGAAACACCATATATTTT. Protein sequence: CASSLEQGSGNTIYF.

The chain links TRBV7-9 to TRBJ1-2; possible D gene TRBD1, 5 bases. Trimming stripped 5 bases from V and 1 base from J, with 8 bases between. The germline gives CDR1 SEHNR, CDR2 FQNEAQ (reference sequence). The CDR3 is made up of 13 amino acids. The CDR3 loop reads CASSPRDNYGYTF. The CDR3 DNA follows: TGTGCCAGCAGCCCCAGGGATAACTATGGCTACACCTTC.

This clone was seen once. The chain carries TRBV30 and TRBJ1-1, with D hard to call. The CDR3 runs to 12 residues. The V end was cut by 7 bases, the J end by 3 bases, with 12 bases between. Germline-derived CDR1 and CDR2 are GTSNPN and SVGIG (reference sequence). CDR3: CASITAYTEAFF. For the CDR3, the DNA is TGTGCCTCGATAACGGCCTACACTGAAGCTTTCTTT.

The chain couples TRBV15 to TRBJ2-5; maybe TRBD2 (6 bases). Trimming cost V 8 bases and J 1 base, with 14 bases left between them. This CDR3 is built from 14 residues. CDR1 and CDR2 from the germline V gene are LNHNV and YYDKDF (reference sequence). The CDR3 nucleotides are TGTGCCACCTCCGGACCGGGGGTCCAAGAGACCCAGTACTTC. It yields the protein CATSGPGVQETQYF. The full variable domain, with the rest looked up from reference TRBV15 and TRBJ2-5, is DAMVIQNPRYQVTQFGKPVTLSCSQTLNHNVMYWYQQKSSQAPKLLFHYYDKDFNNEADTPDNFQSRRPNTSFCFLDIRSPGLGDTAMYLCATSGPGVQETQYFGPGTRLLVL.

V and J are TRBV5-1 and TRBJ1-1; D is uncertain. Germline values: CDR1 SGHRS, CDR2 YFSETQ. The V end was cut by 0 bases, the J end by 2 bases, with 8 bases between. The CDR3 has 14 amino acids. CDR3 region: CASSLAQGNTEAFF. The CDR3 nucleotides are TGCGCCAGCAGCTTGGCTCAAGGCAACACTGAAGCTTTCTTT.

This clone was counted once. V usage is TRBV4-3 and J usage is TRBJ2-7, with a tentative D call TRBD2 (6 bases). The CDR3 consists of 15 residues. V lost 1 base and J 0 bases, leaving 10 bases between the germline ends. Germline loops: CDR1 LGHNA, CDR2 YSLEER. CDR3: CASSQAAGSSYEQYF. The CDR3 nucleotides read TGCGCCAGCAGCCAAGCCGCCGGGAGCTCCTACGAGCAGTACTTC.

The gene calls are TRBV27 and TRBJ2-7; TRBD2 is a possible D gene (5 bases). Germline assignment: CDR1 MNHEY and CDR2 SMNVEV (reference sequence). V was shortened by 8 bases and J by 5 bases, with 16 bases between the two germline ends. This CDR3 is 13 amino acids long. The CDR3 DNA reads TGTGCCAGCGGCGGGTTATCTCCGAACGAGCAGTACTTC. It codes for CASGGLSPNEQYF.

CDR3 loop: CASSLWGAGEAFF. The CDR3 region has the DNA TGTGCCAGCAGTTTATGGGGGGCGGGTGAAGCTTTCTTT. The chain recombines TRBV27 with TRBJ1-1; D may be TRBD1 (6 bases). Per germline, CDR1 MNHEY and CDR2 SMNVEV (reference sequence). This CDR3 contains 13 residues. V lost 1 base and J lost 7, with 10 bases in between.